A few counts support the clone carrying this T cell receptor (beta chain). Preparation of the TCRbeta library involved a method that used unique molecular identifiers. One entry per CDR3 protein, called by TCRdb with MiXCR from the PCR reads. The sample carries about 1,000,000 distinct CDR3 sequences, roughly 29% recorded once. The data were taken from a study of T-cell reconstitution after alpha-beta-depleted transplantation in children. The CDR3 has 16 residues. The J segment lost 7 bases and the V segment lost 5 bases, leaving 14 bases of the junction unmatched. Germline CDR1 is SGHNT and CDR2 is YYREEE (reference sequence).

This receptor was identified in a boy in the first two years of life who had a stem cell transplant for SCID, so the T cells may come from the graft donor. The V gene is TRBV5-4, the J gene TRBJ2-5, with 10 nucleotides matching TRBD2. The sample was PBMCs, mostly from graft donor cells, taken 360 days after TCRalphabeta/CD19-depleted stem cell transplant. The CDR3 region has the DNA TGTGCCAGCAGTACCTCTAGCGGGGGAGCCCCGGGGACCCAGTACTTC. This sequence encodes CASSTSSGGAPGTQYF.